The TCR beta chain under discussion was sequenced for a study of blood T cell repertoires in COVID-19. Across the whole study: Sample material is recorded as cDNA or gDNA derived from T cells, B-cell-depleted T cells, or PBMCs.

CDR1 is LNHDA, CDR2 SQIVND, per germline (reference sequence). The CDR3 is made up of 14 amino acids. The germline V and J ends were trimmed by 7 bases and 5 bases, with 14 bases remaining between them. This clone has just one count. Under the authors' procedure: How many nucleated cells were present was estimated from reference gene primer amplification. The method was immunoSEQ multiplex PCR; TCRdb's version includes in-frame clones alone and lacks a portion of them. From that table come the V and J calls and clone size; the DNA was used to work out D and trimming. The data show 50,000 to 65,000 clones, about 83% seen once.

The sequence came from a human donor in a cohort sampled during active COVID-19. This chain uses TRBV19 with TRBJ2-2; possibly TRBD1 for D (6 bases). The sample consisted of peripheral blood. The CDR3 region is CASTDRPQTGELFF. CDR3 coding DNA: TGTGCCAGTACCGACAGGCCACAAACCGGGGAGCTGTTTTTT. The entire variable domain, with the rest obtained from reference TRBV19 and TRBJ2-2, is as follows: DGGITQSPKYLFRKEGQNVTLSCEQNLNHDAMYWYRQDPGQGLRLIYYSQIVNDFQKGDIAEGYSVSREKKESFPLTVTSAQKNPTAFYLCASTDRPQTGELFFGEGSRLTVL.